What follows describes a single TCR beta chain. The antigen is undetermined. Clones were sequenced by immunoSEQ multiplex PCR, and TCRdb holds only the in-frame ones, with some missing. This table holds 47,000 or so clones, about 87% found once. Germline V gene lookup returns CDR1 SGHVS and CDR2 FNYEAQ. V lost 5 bases and J 2 bases, leaving 12 bases between the germline ends. CDR3 length: 14 residues. The data were taken from a study of OX40 agonist ivuxolimab in advanced cancers. Background on the study: With ivuxolimab, an agonistic anti-OX40 (CD134) antibody, patients were treated. Patients treated during dose escalation were battling hepatocellular carcinoma, melanoma, renal cell or head and neck cancer. Findings of the study overall: Patients with a partial response at 0.1-3.0 mg/kg had among the lowest clonal expansion. Mean expanded clone counts were higher in CD8+ than CD4+ T cells.

The chain has TRBV7-6 and TRBJ2-5, with D unclear. The receptor's source is an adult with an advanced solid tumor such as melanoma, head and neck, liver or kidney cancer. Here the sequenced sample was CD4+ or CD8+ T cells sorted from blood, taken in a trial of the OX40 agonist ivuxolimab. DNA of the CDR3: TGTGCCAGCAGCCGCCGGGCCCTACAAGAGACCCAGTACTTC. It yields the protein CASSRRALQETQYF.